The 17 T cell receptor beta chains reported below all come from one sample, sequenced in a study of blood T cell repertoires in COVID-19. This table comes from immunoSEQ multiplex PCR, and its TCRdb copy is limited to in-frame clones, with some not included. The sample includes about 80,000 clones, around 83% of them seen just once. Sample: peripheral blood. The receptors here all came from a human donor in a cohort sampled during active COVID-19.

This chain joins TRBV5-1 and TRBJ2-7, with D unresolved. Between the trimmed V and J ends, which lost 3 bases and 3 bases, there was a span of 4 bases. The CDR3 has 11 residues. Germline assignment: CDR1 SGHRS and CDR2 YFSETQ. The CDR3 sequence: CASSSNYEQYF. CDR3 DNA sequence: TGCGCCAGCAGCTCCAACTACGAGCAGTACTTC. Variable domain in full (rest from reference TRBV5-1 and TRBJ2-7): KAGVTQTPRYLIKTRGQQVTLSCSPISGHRSVSWYQQTPGQGLQFLFEYFSETQRNKGNFPGRFSGRQFSNSRSEMNVSTLELGDSALYLCASSSNYEQYFGPGTRLTVT.

The rearrangement uses TRBV27 and TRBJ1-1; 7 nucleotides align to TRBD1. The J segment lost 11 bases and the V segment lost 2 bases, leaving 11 bases of the junction unmatched. Germline-derived CDR1 and CDR2 are MNHEY and SMNVEV (reference sequence). CDR3 length: 14 residues. CDR3 protein: CASSLHRTGEGAFF. In DNA form, the CDR3 reads TGTGCCAGCAGTTTACACCGGACAGGTGAGGGGGCTTTCTTT.

The V and J genes are TRBV11-2 and TRBJ2-7; 11 nucleotides align to TRBD2. V shed 5 bases, J shed 6 bases, and the junction held 6 bases outside the gene matches. This CDR3 comprises 14 residues. Germline CDR1 and CDR2: SGHAT and FQNNGV. The CDR3, as DNA: TGTGCCAGCAGCCTTAGCGGGGGGGAGCGCGAGCAGTACTTC. Translation gives CASSLSGGEREQYF.

This sequence joins TRBV5-1 and TRBJ2-5; 7 bases are a match to TRBD2. With V trimmed by 0 bases and J by 5 bases, 4 bases remained unmatched. Germline-derived CDR1 and CDR2 are SGHRS and YFSETQ. The CDR3 is made up of 14 amino acids. The CDR3 sequence is CASSLAGGRETQYF. The CDR3 coding sequence is TGCGCCAGCAGCTTGGCCGGGGGGAGGGAGACCCAGTACTTC.

The chain has TRBV11-2 and TRBJ2-5; TRBD2 matches 7 bases. V shed 5 bases and J 5 bases; nucleotides not matched to a gene: 8. The CDR3 has 14 amino acids. The germline gives CDR1 SGHAT, CDR2 FQNNGV. The DNA for the CDR3 is TGTGCCAGCAGCCCGGGACTACCGGGTGAGACCCAGTACTTC. This gives the protein CASSPGLPGETQYF.

V is TRBV6-2 or TRBV6-3 and J is TRBJ2-2; D ambiguous. The CDR3 runs 12 residues. With 2 bases removed from V and 8 bases from J, the gap between germline ends came to 6 bases. From germline, CDR1 is MNHEY and CDR2 SVGEGT. The CDR3 sequence is CASSYRRGELFF. In nucleotides, the CDR3 is TGTGCCAGCAGTTACCGCAGGGGGGAGCTGTTTTTT.

The chain is built from TRBV28 and TRBJ1-4; D not certain. The CDR3 is 12 amino acids. V dropped 5 bases and J dropped 9 bases, with 10 bases sitting between them. Germline V gene lookup returns CDR1 MDHEN and CDR2 SYDVKM. CDR3 sequence reads: CASSLSGKKLFF. In DNA, the CDR3 is TGTGCCAGCAGTCTATCCGGGAAAAAACTGTTTTTT.

The genes are TRBV6-5 and TRBJ1-6; D may be TRBD1 (5 bases). The germline V and J ends were trimmed by 2 bases and 8 bases, with 16 bases remaining between them. In germline, CDR1 is MNHEY, CDR2 SVGAGI. CDR3 length equals 16 residues. CDR3 protein: CASSYTASRGDSPLHF. CDR3 DNA: TGTGCCAGCAGTTACACGGCGTCTCGGGGGGATTCACCCCTCCACTTT.

The V call is TRBV2, the J call TRBJ2-2, with 8 bases lining up with TRBD2. V shed 8 bases and J 5 bases; nucleotides not matched to a gene: 19. CDR1 is SNHLY, CDR2 FYNNEI, per germline. CDR3 length equals 18 residues. The CDR3 nucleotides are TGTGCCAGCCACCCCCCCAGACCAGCGGGAGTGGGTACCGGGGAGCTGTTTTTT. It specifies CASHPPRPAGVGTGELFF.

The rearrangement links TRBV18 to TRBJ1-2; possible D gene TRBD1, 6 bases. The CDR3 is 14 residues long. The V end lost 2 bases, the J end lost 3 bases, and 10 bases lay between the germline ends. CDR1 is KGHSH and CDR2 is LQKENI in the germline V gene. CDR3 in DNA: TGTGCCAGCTCACCAGGGGCAGGGGACTATGGCTACACCTTC. It specifies CASSPGAGDYGYTF.

The count of this clone is one. The chain carries TRBV28 and TRBJ1-2; 8 bases align to TRBD1. Trimming took 5 bases from V and 2 from J; bases not matched to a gene: 7. The CDR3 consists of 15 residues. Germline values: CDR1 MDHEN, CDR2 SYDVKM. The CDR3 here is CASSTGGVLNYGYTF. CDR3 in DNA: TGTGCCAGCAGTACAGGGGGGGTTTTGAACTATGGCTACACCTTC.

The chain has TRBV11-3 and TRBJ1-1; 8 bases agree with TRBD1. This CDR3 region has 17 residues. Trimming cost V 5 bases and J 5 bases; bases outside gene matches: 16. Germline V gives CDR1 SGHNT, CDR2 YENEEA. The CDR3 DNA reads TGTGCCAGCAGCCGTTACCCTTTTGACAGGGACAGGACTGAAGCTTTCTTT. Residues: CASSRYPFDRDRTEAFF.

The chain uses TRBV7-3 and TRBJ1-1; a weak D match, TRBD1 (5 bases). With 2 bases removed from V and 5 bases from J, the gap between germline ends came to 9 bases. The CDR3 is made up of 13 amino acids. Germline V lookup: CDR1 SGHTA, CDR2 FQGTGA. The CDR3 DNA sequence: TGTGCCAGCAGCTTAGGGGCAGGTACTGAAGCTTTCTTT. Residues: CASSLGAGTEAFF.

This clone rates as medium-sized. This rearrangement joins TRBV28 to TRBJ1-2, with 8 bases fitting TRBD1. The CDR3 has 14 amino acids. Germline loops: CDR1 MDHEN, CDR2 SYDVKM. V lost 5 bases and J lost 3; bases outside the gene matches: 5. CDR3 sequence reads: CASSRTGWDYGYTF. CDR3 DNA: TGTGCCAGCAGTCGGACAGGGTGGGACTATGGCTACACCTTC.

V usage is TRBV6-7 and J usage is TRBJ2-1, with 8 bases that match TRBD2. TRBV6-7 is flagged as an ORF with uncertain function. The CDR3 consists of 17 residues. The junction had 8 bases not matched to a gene; V was cut back by 0 bases and J by 4 bases. CDR3 nucleotides: TGTGCCAGCAGTTACTCTATGGCGGGGGGTTCTTACAATGAGCAGTTCTTC. Its protein product is CASSYSMAGGSYNEQFF.

The rearrangement uses TRBV7-8 and TRBJ2-2; 9 positions match TRBD1. Trimming at V came to 5 bases and at J to 5 bases, leaving 12 bases not matched to a gene. Germline V lookup: CDR1 SGHVS, CDR2 FQNEAQ. This CDR3 is built from 17 residues. The CDR3 DNA reads TGTGCCAGCAGCCCACACTTCGGACAGGGGAGGACCGGGGAGCTGTTTTTT. It translates to CASSPHFGQGRTGELFF.

As DNA, the CDR3 is TGTGCCAGCAGTGAAAGAAAAGGGGGAGGGGAGACCCAGTACTTC. It codes for CASSERKGGGETQYF. J is TRBJ2-5 and V is TRBV25-1, with a weak D call TRBD2 (7 bases). The ends were cut back, 2 bases at V and 5 bases at J, with 15 bases in the middle. The CDR3 contains 15 residues. CDR1 and CDR2 (germline): MGHDK, SYGVNS. Full variable domain (missing parts from reference TRBV25-1 and TRBJ2-5): EADIYQTPRYLVIGTGKKITLECSQTMGHDKMYWYQQDPGMELHLIHYSYGVNSTEKGDLSSESTVSRIRTEHFPLTLESARPSHTSQYLCASSERKGGGETQYFGPGTRLLVL.